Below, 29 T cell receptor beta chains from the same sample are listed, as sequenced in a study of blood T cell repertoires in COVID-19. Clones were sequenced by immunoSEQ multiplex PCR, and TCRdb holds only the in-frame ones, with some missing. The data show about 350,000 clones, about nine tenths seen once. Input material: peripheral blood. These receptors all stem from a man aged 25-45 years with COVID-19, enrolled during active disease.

As DNA, the CDR3 is TGTGCCAGCAGTTTTTGGTCAGGGGGCACAGATACGCAGTATTTT. Its protein is CASSFWSGGTDTQYF. The chain joins TRBV28 to TRBJ2-3, with D possibly TRBD1 on 6 matching bases. With 3 bases removed from V and 1 base from J, the gap between germline ends came to 11 bases. Germline values: CDR1 MDHEN, CDR2 SYDVKM. The CDR3 has 15 amino acids.

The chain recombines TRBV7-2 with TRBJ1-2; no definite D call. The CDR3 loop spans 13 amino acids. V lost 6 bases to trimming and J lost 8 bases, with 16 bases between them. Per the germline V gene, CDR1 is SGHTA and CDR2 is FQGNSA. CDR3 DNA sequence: TGTGCCAGCAGTCCTTGGACGGAGGGAGGCTACACCTTC. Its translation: CASSPWTEGGYTF.

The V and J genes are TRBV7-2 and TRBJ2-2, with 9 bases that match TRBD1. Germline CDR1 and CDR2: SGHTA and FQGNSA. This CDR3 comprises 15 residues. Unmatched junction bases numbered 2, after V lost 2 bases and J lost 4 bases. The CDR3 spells CASSLLGQGTGELFF. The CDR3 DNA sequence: TGTGCCAGCAGCTTATTGGGACAGGGCACCGGGGAGCTGTTTTTT. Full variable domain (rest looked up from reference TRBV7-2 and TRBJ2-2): GAGVSQSPSNKVTEKGKDVELRCDPISGHTALYWYRQSLGQGLEFLIYFQGNSAPDKSGLPSDRFSAERTGGSVSTLTIQRTQQEDSAVYLCASSLLGQGTGELFFGEGSRLTVL.

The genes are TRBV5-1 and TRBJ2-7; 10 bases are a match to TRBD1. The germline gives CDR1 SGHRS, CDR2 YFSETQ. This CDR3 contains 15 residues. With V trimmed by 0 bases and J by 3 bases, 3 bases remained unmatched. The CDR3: CASSLAGTGVYEQYF. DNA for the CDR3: TGCGCCAGCAGCTTGGCCGGGACAGGGGTCTACGAGCAGTACTTC. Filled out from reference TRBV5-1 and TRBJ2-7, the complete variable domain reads KAGVTQTPRYLIKTRGQQVTLSCSPISGHRSVSWYQQTPGQGLQFLFEYFSETQRNKGNFPGRFSGRQFSNSRSEMNVSTLELGDSALYLCASSLAGTGVYEQYFGPGTRLTVT.

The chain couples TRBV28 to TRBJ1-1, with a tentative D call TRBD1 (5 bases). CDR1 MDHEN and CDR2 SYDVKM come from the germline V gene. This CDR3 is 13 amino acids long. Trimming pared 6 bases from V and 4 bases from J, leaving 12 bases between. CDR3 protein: CASSIPGITEAFF. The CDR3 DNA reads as TGTGCCAGCAGCATTCCAGGGATCACTGAAGCTTTCTTT.

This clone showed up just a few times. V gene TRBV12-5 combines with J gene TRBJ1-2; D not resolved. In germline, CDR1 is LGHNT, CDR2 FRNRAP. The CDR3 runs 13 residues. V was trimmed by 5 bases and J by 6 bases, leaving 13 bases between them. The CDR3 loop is CASGPTNRDGYTF. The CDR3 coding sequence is TGTGCTAGTGGTCCGACTAACAGAGATGGCTACACCTTC.

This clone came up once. CDR3 protein: CASSQDGASGRGETQYF. CDR3 coding DNA: TGTGCCAGCAGCCAAGATGGGGCTAGCGGGAGGGGAGAGACCCAGTACTTC. The J gene is TRBJ2-5, the V gene TRBV4-2, with 12 positions matching TRBD2. The CDR3 spans 17 residues. Germline V CDR1 and CDR2: LGHNA, YNFKEQ. The V and J ends lost 0 bases and 4 bases, in that order; junction bases with no gene match: 6.

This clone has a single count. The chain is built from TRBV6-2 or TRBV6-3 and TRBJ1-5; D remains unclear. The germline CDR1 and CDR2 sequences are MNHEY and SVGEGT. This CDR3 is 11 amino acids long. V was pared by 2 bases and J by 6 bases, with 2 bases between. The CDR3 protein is CASSYLQPQHF. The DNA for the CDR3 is TGTGCCAGCAGTTACCTTCAGCCCCAGCATTTT.

The CDR3: CASSLYPGSYNEQFF. The CDR3, as DNA: TGTGCCAGCAGCTTATACCCAGGCAGCTACAATGAGCAGTTCTTC. This chain connects TRBV7-2 to TRBJ2-1; D is unresolved. Trimming took off 2 bases at V and 3 bases at J, with 11 bases between the two ends. Germline V lookup: CDR1 SGHTA, CDR2 FQGNSA. The CDR3 is 15 residues long.

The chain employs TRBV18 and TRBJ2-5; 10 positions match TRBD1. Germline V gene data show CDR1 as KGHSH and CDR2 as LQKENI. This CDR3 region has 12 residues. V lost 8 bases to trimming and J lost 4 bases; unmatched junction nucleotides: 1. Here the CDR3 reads CASGDRGETQYF. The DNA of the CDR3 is TGTGCCAGCGGGGACAGGGGAGAGACCCAGTACTTC.

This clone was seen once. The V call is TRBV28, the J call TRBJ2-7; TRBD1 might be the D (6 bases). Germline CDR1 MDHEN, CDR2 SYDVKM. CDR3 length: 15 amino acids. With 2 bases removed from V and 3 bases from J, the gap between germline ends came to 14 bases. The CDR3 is CASSLQHRVHYEQYF. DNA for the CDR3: TGTGCCAGCAGTTTACAGCACAGGGTACACTACGAGCAGTACTTC.

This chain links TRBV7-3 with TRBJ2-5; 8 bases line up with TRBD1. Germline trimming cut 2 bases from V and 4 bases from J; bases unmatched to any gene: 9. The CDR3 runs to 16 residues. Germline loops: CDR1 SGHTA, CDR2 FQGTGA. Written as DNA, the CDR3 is TGTGCCAGCAGCTTATTTTCGTCACAGGGGGGAGAGACCCAGTACTTC. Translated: CASSLFSSQGGETQYF.

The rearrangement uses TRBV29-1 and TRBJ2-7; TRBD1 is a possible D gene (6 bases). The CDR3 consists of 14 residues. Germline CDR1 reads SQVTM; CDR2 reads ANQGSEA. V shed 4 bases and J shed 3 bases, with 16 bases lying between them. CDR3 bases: TGCAGCGTTGGAGGAACAGGGTGGGTCTACGAGCAGTACTTC. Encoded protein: CSVGGTGWVYEQYF.

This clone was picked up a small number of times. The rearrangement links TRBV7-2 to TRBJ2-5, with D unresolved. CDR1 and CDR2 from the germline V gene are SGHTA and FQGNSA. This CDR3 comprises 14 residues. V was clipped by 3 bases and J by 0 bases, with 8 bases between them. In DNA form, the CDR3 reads TGTGCCAGCAGCTTTACTCGCTACCAAGAGACCCAGTACTTC. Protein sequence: CASSFTRYQETQYF.

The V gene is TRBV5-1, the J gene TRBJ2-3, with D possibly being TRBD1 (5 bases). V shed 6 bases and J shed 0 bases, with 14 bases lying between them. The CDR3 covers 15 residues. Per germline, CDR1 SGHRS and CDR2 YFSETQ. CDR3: CASTSSGQSTDTQYF. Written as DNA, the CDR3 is TGCGCCAGCACCTCGTCAGGACAAAGCACAGATACGCAGTATTTT.

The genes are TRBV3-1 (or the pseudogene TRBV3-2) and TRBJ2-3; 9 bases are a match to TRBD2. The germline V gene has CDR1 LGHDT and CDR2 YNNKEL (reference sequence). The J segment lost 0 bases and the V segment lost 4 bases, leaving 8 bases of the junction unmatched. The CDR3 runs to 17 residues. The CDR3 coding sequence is TGTGCCAGCAGCCCCTATAGCGGGAGCTTTAGCACAGATACGCAGTATTTT. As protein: CASSPYSGSFSTDTQYF.

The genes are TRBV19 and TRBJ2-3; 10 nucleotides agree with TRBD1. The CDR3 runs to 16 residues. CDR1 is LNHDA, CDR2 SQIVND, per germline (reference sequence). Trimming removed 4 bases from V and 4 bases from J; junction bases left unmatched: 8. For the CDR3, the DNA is TGTGCCAGTAGTACACTGGACAGGGGGGGAGCAGATACGCAGTATTTT. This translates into CASSTLDRGGADTQYF.

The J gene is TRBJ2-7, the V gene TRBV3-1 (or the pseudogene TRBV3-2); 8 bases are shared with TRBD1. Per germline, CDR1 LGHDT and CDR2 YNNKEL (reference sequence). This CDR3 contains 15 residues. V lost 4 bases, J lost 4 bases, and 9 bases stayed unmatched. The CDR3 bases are TGTGCCAGCAGCCCCAGGACAGGGTACCCATACGAGCAGTACTTC. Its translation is CASSPRTGYPYEQYF.

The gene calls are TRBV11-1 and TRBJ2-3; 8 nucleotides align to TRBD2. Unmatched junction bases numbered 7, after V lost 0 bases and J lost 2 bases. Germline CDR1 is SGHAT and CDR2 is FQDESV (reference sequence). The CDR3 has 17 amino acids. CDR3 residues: CASSLARGALLTDTQYF. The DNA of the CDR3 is TGTGCCAGCAGCTTAGCGCGGGGGGCCCTACTCACAGATACGCAGTATTTT.

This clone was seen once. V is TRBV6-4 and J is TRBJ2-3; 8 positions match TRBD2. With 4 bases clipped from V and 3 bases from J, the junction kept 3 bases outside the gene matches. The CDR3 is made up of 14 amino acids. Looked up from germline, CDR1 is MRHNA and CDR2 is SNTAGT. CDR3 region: CASSVAGGTDTQYF. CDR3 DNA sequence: TGTGCCAGCAGTGTGGCGGGAGGTACAGATACGCAGTATTTT.

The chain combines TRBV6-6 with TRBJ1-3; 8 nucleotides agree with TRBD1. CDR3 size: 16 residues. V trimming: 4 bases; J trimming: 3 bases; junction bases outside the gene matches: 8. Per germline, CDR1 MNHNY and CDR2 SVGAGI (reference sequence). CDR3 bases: TGTGCCAGCAGTTTCAATCAGGGGGCCGATGGAAACACCATATATTTT. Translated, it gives CASSFNQGADGNTIYF.

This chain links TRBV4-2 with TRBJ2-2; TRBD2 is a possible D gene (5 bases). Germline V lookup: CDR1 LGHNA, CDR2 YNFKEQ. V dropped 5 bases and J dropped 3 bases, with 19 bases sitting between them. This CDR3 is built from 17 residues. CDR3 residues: CASSTRGPEWDTGELFF. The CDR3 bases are TGTGCCAGCAGCACCCGGGGTCCAGAATGGGACACCGGGGAGCTGTTTTTT.

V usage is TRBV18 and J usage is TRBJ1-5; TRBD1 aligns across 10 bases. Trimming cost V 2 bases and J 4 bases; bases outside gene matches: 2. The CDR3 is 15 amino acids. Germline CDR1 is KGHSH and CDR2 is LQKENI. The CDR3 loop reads CASSPGTGVNQPQHF. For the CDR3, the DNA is TGTGCCAGCTCACCAGGGACAGGGGTTAATCAGCCCCAGCATTTT.

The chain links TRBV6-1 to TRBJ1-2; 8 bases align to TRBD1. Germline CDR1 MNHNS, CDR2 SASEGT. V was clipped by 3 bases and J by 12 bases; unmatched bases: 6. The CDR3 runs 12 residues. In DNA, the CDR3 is TGTGCCAGCAGTGATGCAGGGGGCGCGAACACCTTC. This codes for CASSDAGGANTF.

CDR3 in amino acids: CASSSGGSSPSYEQYF. The CDR3 nucleotides read TGCGCCAGCAGCTCGGGGGGAAGTAGTCCCTCCTACGAGCAGTACTTC. The rearrangement joins TRBV5-1 to TRBJ2-7, with 7 nucleotides matching TRBD2. CDR1 is SGHRS, CDR2 YFSETQ, per germline. This CDR3 has 16 residues. V dropped 3 bases and J dropped 0; count of bases not matched to a gene: 9.

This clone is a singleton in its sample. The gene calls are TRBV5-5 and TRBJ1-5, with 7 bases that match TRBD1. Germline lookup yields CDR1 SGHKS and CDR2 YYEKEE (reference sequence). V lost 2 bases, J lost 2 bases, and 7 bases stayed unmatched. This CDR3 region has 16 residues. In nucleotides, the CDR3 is TGTGCCAGCAGCTTTCGAGGGGGCGCGGGCAATCAGCCCCAGCATTTT. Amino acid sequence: CASSFRGGAGNQPQHF.

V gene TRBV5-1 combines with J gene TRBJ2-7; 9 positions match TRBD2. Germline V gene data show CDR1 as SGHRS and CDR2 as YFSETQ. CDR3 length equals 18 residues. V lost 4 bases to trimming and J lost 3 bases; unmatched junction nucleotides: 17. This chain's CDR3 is CASSPKGGGRASYYEQYF. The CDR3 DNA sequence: TGCGCCAGCAGCCCCAAGGGGGGCGGGAGGGCCTCTTACTACGAGCAGTACTTC.

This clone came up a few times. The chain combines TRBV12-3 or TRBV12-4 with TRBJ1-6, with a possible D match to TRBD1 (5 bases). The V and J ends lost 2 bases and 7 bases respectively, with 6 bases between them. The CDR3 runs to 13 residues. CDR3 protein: CASSLWGNSPLHF. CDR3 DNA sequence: TGTGCCAGCAGTTTATGGGGCAATTCACCCCTCCACTTT.

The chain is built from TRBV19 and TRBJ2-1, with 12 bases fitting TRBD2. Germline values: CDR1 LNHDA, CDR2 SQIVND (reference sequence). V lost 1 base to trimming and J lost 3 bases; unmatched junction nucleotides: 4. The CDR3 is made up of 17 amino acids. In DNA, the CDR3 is TGTGCCAGTAGTATAGGGAAGGGACTAGCGGGCTACAATGAGCAGTTCTTC. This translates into CASSIGKGLAGYNEQFF.